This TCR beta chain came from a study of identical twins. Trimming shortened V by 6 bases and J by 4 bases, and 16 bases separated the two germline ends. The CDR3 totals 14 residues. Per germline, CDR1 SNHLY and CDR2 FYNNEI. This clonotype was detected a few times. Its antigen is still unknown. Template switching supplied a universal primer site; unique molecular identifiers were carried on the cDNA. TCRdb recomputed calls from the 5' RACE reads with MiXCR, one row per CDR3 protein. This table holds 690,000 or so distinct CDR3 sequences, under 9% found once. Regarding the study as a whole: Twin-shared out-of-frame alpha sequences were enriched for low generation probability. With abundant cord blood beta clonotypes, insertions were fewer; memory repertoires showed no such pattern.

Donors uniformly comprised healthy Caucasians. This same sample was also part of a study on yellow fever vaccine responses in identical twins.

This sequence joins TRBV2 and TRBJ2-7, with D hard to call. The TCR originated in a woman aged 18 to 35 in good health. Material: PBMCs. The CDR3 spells CASRLDGLLYEQYF. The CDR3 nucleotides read TGTGCCAGCAGGCTGGACGGATTACTGTACGAGCAGTACTTC.